This T cell receptor (beta chain) appears in the sequencing data of a study of PD-1 blockade in mismatch repair-deficient tumors (dated by TCRdb to the late 2010s). About the investigation overall: Between late 2013 and 2016, the trial enrolled about 93 consecutive patients with roughly 13 mismatch repair-deficient cancer types, every one of whom had been previously treated and was progressing. Tumor-associated T cell clones were tracked in the peripheral blood of patients responding to PD-1 blockade by deep sequencing of TCR CDR3 regions.

There are a few counts of this clone. No antigen is known for it. No quality values exist for individual bases; no much larger clone is one base distant. Broad study findings and their caveats: Clones residing in the tumor, which were often undetectable in blood before treatment, expanded quickly after pembrolizumab and then contracted, generally before radiologic responses.

For every enrolled patient, mismatch repair deficiency was confirmed by either polymerase chain reaction or immunohistochemistry. TCR sequencing was performed for a few patients who responded to pembrolizumab therapy. In the phase II trial, pembrolizumab PD-1 blockade was tested prospectively in advanced mismatch repair-deficient cancers, no matter which tissue of origin the cancers came from. Peripheral blood T cell samples were collected serially, before PD-1 blockade began and at several time points afterward. Blood sampling times were reported as weeks after the first pembrolizumab dose. Library preparation employed the immunoSEQ multiplex PCR assay. Entries here come from immuneACCESS through TCRdb and include only in-frame sequences with V and J called. Some clones fail to appear in such tables; in the studies checked, an unresolved V gene covers under half of the shortfall, and the cause of the remainder is unknown. The sample data list approximately 100,000 clones, and 82% of these were observed just once. The ten largest clonotypes hold roughly 6.3% of the sample.

Sequences were derived from peripheral blood, sampled 35 to 37 weeks after starting pembrolizumab. The receptor comes from an adult with mismatch repair-deficient cancer.

CDR3 protein: CSAKTGNSNQPQHF. The DNA sequence reads TGCAGCGCGAAGACAGGGAATAGCAATCAGCCCCAGCATTTT. The rearranged chain carries TRBV29-1 and TRBJ1-5; TRBD1 agrees with 7 junctional bases. The CDR3 holds 14 amino acids from the cysteine to the phenylalanine. The CDR3 DNA has 42 bases and is translated from base 1. CDR1 and CDR2, looked up from the germline V gene, are SQVTM and ANQGSEA. Germline trimming amounts to 7 bases on V and 0 bases on J, with 6 as the count of junction bases outside the gene matches.